This T cell receptor beta chain was identified in a study of blood T cell repertoires in COVID-19. This clone was detected only once. The V gene lost 6 bases and the J gene lost 1 base, with 10 bases spanning the gap. Germline CDR1 is MNHEY and CDR2 is SMNVEV (reference sequence). The CDR3 contains 13 residues. Profiled with immunoSEQ multiplex PCR; TCRdb holds only in-frame clones, not every one. The profile covers under 250,000 clones, with approximately 90% appearing a single time and 0.82% taken by the ten largest. The TCR was taken from a man in his sixties with COVID-19, enrolled during active disease. The chain couples TRBV27 to TRBJ2-7; possible D gene TRBD2, 6 bases. Sequenced material: peripheral blood. The CDR3 region is CASRPSASYEQYF. DNA for the CDR3: TGTGCCAGCAGACCTAGCGCATCCTACGAGCAGTACTTC.